This entry describes one T cell receptor (beta chain). The target antigen is unknown. This specimen belongs to a study of shared clonotypes between healthy human individuals. Study-wide background: Researchers assigned three CD4 naive, three CD4 memory, two CD8 naive and one CD8 memory plate to each donor.

A CD45RA-negative memory subset and a CD45RA+ naive subset were separated from the CD4+ cells. The germline V gene has CDR1 SGHKS and CDR2 YYEKEE (reference sequence). V was clipped by 5 bases and J by 4 bases; unmatched bases: 14. The CDR3 sequence is 17 residues long. Study outcomes and limitations: There were few donors, and this limited the genetic and exposure-history diversity represented. Generation of non-shared clonotypes was less probable than generation of clonotypes shared by all four donors.

Generated by immunoSEQ multiplex PCR, the TCRdb table keeps only in-frame clones and is missing some. The table includes about 1.5 million clones, around 95% detected once. This TCR derives from a man aged 30-40 years in good health. The gene calls are TRBV5-5 and TRBJ2-3; 9 bases match TRBD2. The material sequenced was naive CD4+ T cells sorted from blood. Noted subset: CD45RA+ positively selected. The CDR3: CASSFRPLAGVADTQYF. CDR3 DNA sequence: TGTGCCAGCAGTTTCCGGCCCTTAGCGGGAGTCGCAGATACGCAGTATTTT.